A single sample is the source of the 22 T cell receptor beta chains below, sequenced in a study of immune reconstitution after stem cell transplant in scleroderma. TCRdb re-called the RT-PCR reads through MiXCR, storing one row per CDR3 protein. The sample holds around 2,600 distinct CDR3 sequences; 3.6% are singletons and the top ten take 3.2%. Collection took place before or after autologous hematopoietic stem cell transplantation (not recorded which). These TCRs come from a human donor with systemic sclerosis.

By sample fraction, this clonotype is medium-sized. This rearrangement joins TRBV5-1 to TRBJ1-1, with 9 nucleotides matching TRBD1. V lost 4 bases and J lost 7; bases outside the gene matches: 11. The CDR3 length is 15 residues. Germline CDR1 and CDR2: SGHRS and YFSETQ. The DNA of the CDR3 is TGCGCCAGCAGCCCAGGGACAGGGCGGAGAGTTGAAGCTTTCTTT. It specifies CASSPGTGRRVEAFF.

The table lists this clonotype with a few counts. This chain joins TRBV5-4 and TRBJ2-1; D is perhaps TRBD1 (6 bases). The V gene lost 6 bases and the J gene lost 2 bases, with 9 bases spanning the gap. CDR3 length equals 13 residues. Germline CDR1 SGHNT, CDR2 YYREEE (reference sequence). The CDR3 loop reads CASMDSTYNEQFF. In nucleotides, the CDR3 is TGTGCCAGCATGGACAGCACCTACAATGAGCAGTTCTTC.

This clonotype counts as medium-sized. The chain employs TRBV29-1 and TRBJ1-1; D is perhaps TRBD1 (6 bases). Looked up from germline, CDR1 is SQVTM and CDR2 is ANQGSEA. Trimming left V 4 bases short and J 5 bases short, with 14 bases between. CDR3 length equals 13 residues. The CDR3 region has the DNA TGCAGCGTTGTTGTTCAGGGGAGGACTGAAGCTTTCTTT. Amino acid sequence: CSVVVQGRTEAFF.

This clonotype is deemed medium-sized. The CDR3 sequence: CASSYGGDTQYF. The CDR3, as DNA: TGTGCCAGCTCCTACGGTGGAGATACGCAGTATTTT. V is TRBV7-9 and J is TRBJ2-3; D unresolved. This CDR3 comprises 12 residues. Trimming stripped 8 bases from V and 5 bases from J, with 11 bases between. From germline, CDR1 is SEHNR and CDR2 FQNEAQ (reference sequence).

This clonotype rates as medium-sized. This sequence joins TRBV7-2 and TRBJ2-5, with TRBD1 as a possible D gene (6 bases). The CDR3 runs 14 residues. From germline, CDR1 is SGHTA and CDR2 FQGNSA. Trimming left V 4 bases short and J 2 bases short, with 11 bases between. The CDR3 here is CASSSDRWQETQYF. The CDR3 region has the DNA TGTGCCAGCAGCTCCGACAGGTGGCAAGAGACCCAGTACTTC. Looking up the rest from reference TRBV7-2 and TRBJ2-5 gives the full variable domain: GAGVSQSPSNKVTEKGKDVELRCDPISGHTALYWYRQSLGQGLEFLIYFQGNSAPDKSGLPSDRFSAERTGGSVSTLTIQRTQQEDSAVYLCASSSDRWQETQYFGPGTRLLVL.

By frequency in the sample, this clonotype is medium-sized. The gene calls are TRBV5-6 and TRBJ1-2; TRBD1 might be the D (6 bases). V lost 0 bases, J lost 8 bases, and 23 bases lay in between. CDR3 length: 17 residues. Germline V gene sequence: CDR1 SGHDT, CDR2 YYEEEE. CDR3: CASSLVSTGLNIGGYTF. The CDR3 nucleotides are TGTGCCAGCAGCTTGGTGTCGACAGGTCTTAATATCGGGGGCTACACCTTC.

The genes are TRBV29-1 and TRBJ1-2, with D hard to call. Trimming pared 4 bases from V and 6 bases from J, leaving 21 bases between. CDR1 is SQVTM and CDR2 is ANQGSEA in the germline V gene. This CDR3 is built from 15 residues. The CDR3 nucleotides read TGCAGCGTTGGAGAGACGGGCAGGAGGTTCGATGGCTACACCTTC. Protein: CSVGETGRRFDGYTF.

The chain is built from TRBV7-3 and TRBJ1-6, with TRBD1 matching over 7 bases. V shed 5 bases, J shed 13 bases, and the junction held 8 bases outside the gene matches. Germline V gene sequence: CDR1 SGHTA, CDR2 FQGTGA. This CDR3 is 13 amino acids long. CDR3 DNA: TGTGCCAGCAGCGAGACCGACAGGGCCCCCCTCCACTTT. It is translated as CASSETDRAPLHF.

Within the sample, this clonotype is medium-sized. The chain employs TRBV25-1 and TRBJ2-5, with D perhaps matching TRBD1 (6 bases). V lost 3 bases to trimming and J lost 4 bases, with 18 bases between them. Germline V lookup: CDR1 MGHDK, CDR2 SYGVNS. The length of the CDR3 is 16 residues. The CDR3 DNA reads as TGTGCCAGCAGTGACCCCCGGGGCAGGGGAAGAGAGACCCAGTACTTC. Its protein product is CASSDPRGRGRETQYF. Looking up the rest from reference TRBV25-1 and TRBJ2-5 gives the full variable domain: EADIYQTPRYLVIGTGKKITLECSQTMGHDKMYWYQQDPGMELHLIHYSYGVNSTEKGDLSSESTVSRIRTEHFPLTLESARPSHTSQYLCASSDPRGRGRETQYFGPGTRLLVL.

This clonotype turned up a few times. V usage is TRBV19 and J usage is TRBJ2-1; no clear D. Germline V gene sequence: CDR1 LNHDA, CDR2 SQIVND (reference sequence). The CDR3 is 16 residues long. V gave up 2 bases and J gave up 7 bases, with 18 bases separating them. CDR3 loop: CASSIKVSPPENEQFF. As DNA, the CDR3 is TGTGCCAGTAGTATAAAAGTGAGTCCCCCCGAAAATGAGCAGTTCTTC.

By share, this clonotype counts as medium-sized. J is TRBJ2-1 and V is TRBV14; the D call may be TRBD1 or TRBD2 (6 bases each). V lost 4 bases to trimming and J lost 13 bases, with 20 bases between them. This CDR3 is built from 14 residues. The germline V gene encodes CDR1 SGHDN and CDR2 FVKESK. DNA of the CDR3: TGTGCCAGCAGCCGGGGGGCGGGCCTTGCACCACAGTTCTTC. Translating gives CASSRGAGLAPQFF.

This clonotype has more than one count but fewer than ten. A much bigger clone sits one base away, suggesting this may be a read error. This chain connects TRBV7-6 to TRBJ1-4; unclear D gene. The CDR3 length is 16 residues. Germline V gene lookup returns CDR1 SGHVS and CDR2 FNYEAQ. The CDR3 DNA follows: TGTGCCAGCAGCTTAGGGAACCGGGGTACTAATGAAAAACTGCTTTTT. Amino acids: CASSLGNRGTNEKLLF.

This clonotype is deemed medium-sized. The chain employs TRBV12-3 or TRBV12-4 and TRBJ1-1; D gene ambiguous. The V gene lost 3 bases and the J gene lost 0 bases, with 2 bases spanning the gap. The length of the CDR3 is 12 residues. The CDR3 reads CASSFVNTEAFF. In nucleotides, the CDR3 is TGTGCCAGCAGTTTTGTGAACACTGAAGCTTTCTTT.

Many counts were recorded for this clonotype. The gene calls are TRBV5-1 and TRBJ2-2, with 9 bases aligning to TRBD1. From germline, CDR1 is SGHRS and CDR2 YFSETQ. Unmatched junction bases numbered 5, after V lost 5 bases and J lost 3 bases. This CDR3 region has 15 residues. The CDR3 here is CASSSTGGYTGELFF. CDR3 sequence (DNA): TGCGCCAGCAGTAGTACAGGGGGCTACACCGGGGAGCTGTTTTTT.

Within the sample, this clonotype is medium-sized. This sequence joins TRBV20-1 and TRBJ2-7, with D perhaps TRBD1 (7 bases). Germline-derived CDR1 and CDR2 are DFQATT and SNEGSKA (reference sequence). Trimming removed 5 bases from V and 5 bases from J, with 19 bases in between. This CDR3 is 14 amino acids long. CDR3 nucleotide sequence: TGCAGTGCTGTTAGCGGCCAGGGGGTTCACGAGCAGTACTTC. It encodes CSAVSGQGVHEQYF.

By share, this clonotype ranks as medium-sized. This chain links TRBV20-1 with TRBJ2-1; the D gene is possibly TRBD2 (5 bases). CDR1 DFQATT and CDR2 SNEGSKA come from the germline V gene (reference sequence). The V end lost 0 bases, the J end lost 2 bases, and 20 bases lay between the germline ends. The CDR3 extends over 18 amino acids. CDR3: CSARDRLEGFPPYNEQFF. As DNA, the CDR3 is TGCAGTGCTAGAGACCGTCTTGAGGGATTTCCCCCCTACAATGAGCAGTTCTTC.

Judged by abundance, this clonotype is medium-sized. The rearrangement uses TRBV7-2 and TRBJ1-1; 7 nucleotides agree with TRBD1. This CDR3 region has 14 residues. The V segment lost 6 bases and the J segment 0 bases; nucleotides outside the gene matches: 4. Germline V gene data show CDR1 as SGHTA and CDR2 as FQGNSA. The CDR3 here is CASRPGTVNTEAFF. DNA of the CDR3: TGTGCCAGCAGGCCCGGGACAGTGAACACTGAAGCTTTCTTT.

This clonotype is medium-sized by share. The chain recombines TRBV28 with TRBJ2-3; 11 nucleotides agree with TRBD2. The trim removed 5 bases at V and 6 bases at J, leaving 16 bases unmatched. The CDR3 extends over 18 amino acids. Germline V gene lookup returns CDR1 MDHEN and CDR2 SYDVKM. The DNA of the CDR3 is TGTGCCAGCAGTCCCACCTTCAATAGCGGGGGGGCCCGCGATACGCAGTATTTT. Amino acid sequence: CASSPTFNSGGARDTQYF.

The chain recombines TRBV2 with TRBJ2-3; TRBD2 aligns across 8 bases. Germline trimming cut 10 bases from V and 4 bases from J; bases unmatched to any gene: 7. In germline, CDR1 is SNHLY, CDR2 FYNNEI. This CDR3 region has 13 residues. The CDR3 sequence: CAINGGGPDTQYF. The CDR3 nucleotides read TGTGCCATTAACGGGGGGGGGCCAGATACGCAGTATTTT. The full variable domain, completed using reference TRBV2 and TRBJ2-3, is EPEVTQTPSHQVTQMGQEVILRCVPISNHLYFYWYRQILGQKVEFLVSFYNNEISEKSEIFDDQFSVERPDGSNFTLKIRSTKLEDSAMYFCAINGGGPDTQYFGPGTRLTVL.

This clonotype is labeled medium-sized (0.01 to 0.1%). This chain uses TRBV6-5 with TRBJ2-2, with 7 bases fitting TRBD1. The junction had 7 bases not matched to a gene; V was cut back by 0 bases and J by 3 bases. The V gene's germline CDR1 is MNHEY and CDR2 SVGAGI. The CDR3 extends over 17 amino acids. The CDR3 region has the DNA TGTGCCAGCAGTTACTCCGTTACAGGGGTGGACACCGGGGAGCTGTTTTTT. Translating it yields CASSYSVTGVDTGELFF.

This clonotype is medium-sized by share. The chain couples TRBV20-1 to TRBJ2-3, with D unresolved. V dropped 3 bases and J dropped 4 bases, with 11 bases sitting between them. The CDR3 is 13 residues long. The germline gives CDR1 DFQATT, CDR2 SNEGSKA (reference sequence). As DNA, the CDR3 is TGCAGTGCTAGTGTCGCTATCGCAGATACGCAGTATTTT. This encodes CSASVAIADTQYF.

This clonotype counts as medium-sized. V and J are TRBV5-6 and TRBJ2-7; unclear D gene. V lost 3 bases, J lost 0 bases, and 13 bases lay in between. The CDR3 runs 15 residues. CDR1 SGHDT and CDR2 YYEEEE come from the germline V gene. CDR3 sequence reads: CASSSGVQLSYEQYF. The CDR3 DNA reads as TGTGCCAGCAGCTCAGGCGTACAACTCTCCTACGAGCAGTACTTC. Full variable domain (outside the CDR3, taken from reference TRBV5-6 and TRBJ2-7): DAGVTQSPTHLIKTRGQQVTLRCSPKSGHDTVSWYQQALGQGPQFIFQYYEEEERQRGNFPDRFSGHQFPNYSSELNVNALLLGDSALYLCASSSGVQLSYEQYFGPGTRLTVT.